This T cell receptor beta chain was documented in a study of shared clonotypes between healthy human individuals. Clones were sequenced by immunoSEQ multiplex PCR, and TCRdb holds only the in-frame ones, with some missing. The table includes 1.4 million or so clones, 98% detected once. Germline values: CDR1 MDHEN, CDR2 SYDVKM. The CDR3 sequence is 15 residues long. The V segment lost 6 bases and the J segment 3 bases; nucleotides outside the gene matches: 6. Of note for this clone: The same CDR3 can be traced to other DNA sequences in this sample.

The clonotype originates from a man aged 30-40 years in good health. The chain is built from TRBV28 and TRBJ2-5; TRBD1 matches 11 bases. Sequences were obtained from naive CD4+ T cells sorted from blood. Subset denoted: CD45RA+ positively selected. CDR3 amino acids: CASSLPGQGEETQYF. CDR3 nucleotide sequence: TGTGCCAGCAGCCTCCCGGGACAGGGGGAAGAGACCCAGTACTTC.